This TCR beta chain was obtained from a study of blood T cell repertoires in COVID-19. For the study at large: There were acute and convalescent COVID-19 samples, and they came from the United States, Italy and Spain. The analysed material was cDNA or gDNA that came from T cells, B-cell-depleted T cells, or PBMCs.

Only one count was recorded for this clone. This CDR3 is built from 15 residues. The germline V gene encodes CDR1 SGDLS and CDR2 YYNGEE. With 4 bases clipped from V and 3 bases from J, the junction kept 6 bases outside the gene matches. Authors' processing steps: How many nucleated cells were present was estimated from reference gene primer amplification. Clones were read by immunoSEQ multiplex PCR, and TCRdb kept only the in-frame ones, dropping some. The V and J calls and clone size are taken from that table; D and trimming were inferred from the DNA. The profile shows roughly 84,000 clones, over 70% of them singletons.

The receptor was derived from a woman aged 50 to 65 with acute or convalescent COVID-19. This chain connects TRBV9 to TRBJ2-3, with 9 bases that match TRBD2. The sequenced sample was peripheral blood. The CDR3 protein is CASSWSGGMTDTQYF. As DNA, the CDR3 is TGTGCCAGCAGCTGGAGCGGGGGGATGACAGATACGCAGTATTTT.